One and the same sample provided the 32 T cell receptor beta chains below, sequenced in a study of early T cells in non-severe SARS-CoV-2 infection. TCRdb re-called the 5' RACE reads with MiXCR, one entry per CDR3 protein. The table records tens of thousands of distinct CDR3 sequences, around 7% of them present only once. Sample: whole blood. The receptors here all came from an adult who was a healthcare worker with PCR-confirmed SARS-CoV-2 infection or an uninfected control (not recorded which).

This clonotype was observed a few times. V is TRBV30 and J is TRBJ2-2, with TRBD2 identical over 7 bases. The CDR3 runs to 14 residues. Trimming at V came to 6 bases and at J to 1 base, leaving 5 bases not matched to a gene. Germline CDR1 GTSNPN, CDR2 SVGIG (reference sequence). CDR3 residues: CACSLAVNTGELFF. DNA for the CDR3: TGTGCCTGTTCTCTAGCGGTGAACACCGGGGAGCTGTTTTTT.

The genes are TRBV25-1 and TRBJ2-3, with TRBD2 matching 8 bases. With 3 bases clipped from V and 5 bases from J, the junction kept 10 bases outside the gene matches. Germline assignment: CDR1 MGHDK and CDR2 SYGVNS. The CDR3 is 16 residues long. The CDR3 protein is CASSDTLAGLRDTQYF. CDR3 DNA: TGTGCCAGCAGTGACACCTTAGCGGGATTGAGAGATACGCAGTATTTT.

The J gene is TRBJ2-1, the V gene TRBV12-3 or TRBV12-4, with D uncertain. This CDR3 region has 13 residues. V dropped 3 bases and J dropped 8 bases, with 11 bases sitting between them. CDR3 protein: CASSLDLEDEQFF. For the CDR3, the DNA is TGTGCCAGCAGTTTGGACCTTGAGGATGAGCAGTTCTTC.

This clonotype was picked up a small number of times. This chain uses TRBV29-1 with TRBJ2-7; D may be TRBD2 (5 bases). Germline assignment: CDR1 SQVTM and CDR2 ANQGSEA. The CDR3 extends over 15 amino acids. V was shortened by 0 bases and J by 2 bases, with 14 bases between the two germline ends. CDR3 nucleotides: TGCAGCGTTGAAGATCAGGACTTGGGTACCTACGAGCAGTACTTC. Its protein product is CSVEDQDLGTYEQYF.

This clonotype showed up many times. This chain joins TRBV11-1 and TRBJ2-1; 7 nucleotides line up with TRBD2. The CDR3 sequence is 15 residues long. The V gene end was trimmed by 3 bases and the J gene end by 6 bases; junction bases not matched to a gene: 8. Germline-derived CDR1 and CDR2 are SGHAT and FQDESV (reference sequence). CDR3 residues: CASSLDTSVSNEQFF. For the CDR3, the DNA is TGTGCCAGCAGCTTGGATACTAGCGTCTCCAATGAGCAGTTCTTC. Looking up the rest from reference TRBV11-1 and TRBJ2-1 gives the full variable domain: EAEVAQSPRYKITEKSQAVAFWCDPISGHATLYWYRQILGQGPELLVQFQDESVVDDSQLPKDRFSAERLKGVDSTLKIQPAELGDSAMYLCASSLDTSVSNEQFFGPGTRLTVL.

This clonotype occurred a few times. The gene calls are TRBV5-1 and TRBJ2-2; D is unclear. The germline CDR1 and CDR2 sequences are SGHRS and YFSETQ. The CDR3 is made up of 17 amino acids. The V end was cut by 0 bases, the J end by 5 bases, with 17 bases between. The CDR3 DNA follows: TGCGCCAGCAGCTTGGCGGTAGGCCCCTCGAGGACCGGGGAGCTGTTTTTT. Protein: CASSLAVGPSRTGELFF.

This clonotype has just a few counts. This chain uses TRBV7-2 with TRBJ2-1; D perhaps matches TRBD1 (7 bases). CDR1 and CDR2 from the germline V gene are SGHTA and FQGNSA. V was shortened by 5 bases and J by 0 bases, with 14 bases between the two germline ends. There are 16 residues in the CDR3. The CDR3 sequence: CASSPGGIPSYNEQFF. The CDR3 DNA reads as TGTGCCAGCAGCCCAGGGGGGATACCCTCCTACAATGAGCAGTTCTTC.

Turning to this clonotype: The junction does not match germline at one end; this may be a read error. This chain links TRBV3-1 with TRBJ2-4; TRBD1 aligns across 8 bases. This CDR3 is 13 amino acids long. Germline V gene data show CDR1 as LGHDT and CDR2 as YNNKEL (reference sequence). DNA for the CDR3: TGTGCCGGCAGTTGGGACAGGAAAAACATTCAGTACTTC. Its translation is CAGSWDRKNIQYF.

This clonotype was counted a few times. This rearrangement joins TRBV6-2 or TRBV6-3 to TRBJ2-3; D ambiguous. CDR1 MNHEY and CDR2 SVGEGT come from the germline V gene. With 2 bases removed from V and 4 bases from J, the gap between germline ends came to 10 bases. The CDR3 has 14 residues. CDR3 sequence: CASSYEDLADTQYF. Here the CDR3 DNA reads TGTGCCAGCAGTTACGAGGACCTAGCAGATACGCAGTATTTT.

This clonotype was observed a handful of times. The chain recombines TRBV19 with TRBJ2-2, with 7 bases that match TRBD1. The CDR3 has 14 residues. Unmatched junction bases numbered 6, after V lost 5 bases and J lost 6 bases. Germline V gene data show CDR1 as LNHDA and CDR2 as SQIVND (reference sequence). For the CDR3, the DNA is TGTGCCAGTAGTGTGACAGGGCCCGCCGGGGAGCTGTTTTTT. This sequence encodes CASSVTGPAGELFF. The whole variable domain, filled in from reference TRBV19 and TRBJ2-2, reads DGGITQSPKYLFRKEGQNVTLSCEQNLNHDAMYWYRQDPGQGLRLIYYSQIVNDFQKGDIAEGYSVSREKKESFPLTVTSAQKNPTAFYLCASSVTGPAGELFFGEGSRLTVL.

This clonotype has ten or more counts. The chain is built from TRBV29-1 and TRBJ2-3, with 9 bases matching TRBD2. This CDR3 spans 15 amino acids. The germline CDR1 and CDR2 sequences are SQVTM and ANQGSEA. V dropped 4 bases and J dropped 2; count of bases not matched to a gene: 7. In nucleotides, the CDR3 is TGCAGCGTTGCCTGGCGGGAGGGTTTCACAGATACGCAGTATTTT. The encoded protein is CSVAWREGFTDTQYF.

In this sample, this clonotype turned up many times. V is TRBV19 and J is TRBJ1-5; 7 bases are shared with TRBD1. The V gene end was trimmed by 3 bases and the J gene end by 3 bases; junction bases not matched to a gene: 2. Germline V lookup: CDR1 LNHDA, CDR2 SQIVND (reference sequence). CDR3 length: 14 residues. This CDR3 is CASSIDRDNQPQHF. The CDR3 DNA reads as TGTGCCAGTAGTATCGACAGGGACAATCAGCCCCAGCATTTT.

This clonotype was recorded many times. V usage is TRBV7-9 and J usage is TRBJ2-7, with 10 bases identical to TRBD1. The germline V gene has CDR1 SEHNR and CDR2 FQNEAQ (reference sequence). The CDR3 extends over 15 amino acids. Trimming took 5 bases from V and 5 from J; bases not matched to a gene: 9. CDR3 loop: CASSQRGTGDDEQYF. CDR3 bases: TGTGCCAGCAGCCAAAGAGGGACAGGGGACGACGAGCAGTACTTC. Using reference TRBV7-9 and TRBJ2-7 for the parts outside the CDR3, the full variable domain is DTGVSQNPRHKITKRGQNVTFRCDPISEHNRLYWYRQTLGQGPEFLTYFQNEAQLEKSRLLSDRFSAERPKGSFSTLEIQRTEQGDSAMYLCASSQRGTGDDEQYFGPGTRLTVT.

This clonotype has at least ten counts. The rearrangement joins TRBV3-1 to TRBJ2-4, with D maybe TRBD1 (6 bases). Trimming stripped 0 bases from V and 6 bases from J, with 6 bases between. Germline V gene lookup returns CDR1 LGHDT and CDR2 YNNKEL (reference sequence). The CDR3 consists of 13 residues. In nucleotides, the CDR3 is TGTGCCAGCAGCCAAGAAGGGGGAAACATTCAGTACTTC. Amino acid sequence: CASSQEGGNIQYF.

V and J are TRBV11-2 and TRBJ2-1; the match to TRBD2 covers 7 bases. V gave up 3 bases and J gave up 5 bases; unmatched junction bases: 10. The CDR3 sequence is 16 residues long. Germline values: CDR1 SGHAT, CDR2 FQNNGV. Here the CDR3 reads CASSFVPSGTHNEQFF. CDR3 bases: TGTGCCAGCAGCTTCGTACCTAGCGGAACCCACAATGAGCAGTTCTTC.

The V call is TRBV11-2, the J call TRBJ2-5, with unresolved D. The CDR3 contains 14 residues. Germline V lookup: CDR1 SGHAT, CDR2 FQNNGV. With 3 bases removed from V and 5 bases from J, the gap between germline ends came to 13 bases. The CDR3 loop is CASSLQGHVETQYF. The CDR3 DNA is TGTGCCAGCAGCTTGCAAGGGCATGTGGAGACCCAGTACTTC.

This chain links TRBV6-4 with TRBJ2-7, with 8 bases fitting TRBD2. Looked up from germline, CDR1 is MRHNA and CDR2 is SNTAGT. V lost 3 bases to trimming and J lost 2 bases; unmatched junction nucleotides: 6. This CDR3 has 15 residues. The CDR3 DNA reads TGTGCCAGCAGTGAAAGTACTAGCGGCACCTACGAGCAGTACTTC. Protein product: CASSESTSGTYEQYF.

This clonotype was picked up many times. The rearrangement links TRBV20-1 to TRBJ2-1, with D unresolved. The V gene's germline CDR1 is DFQATT and CDR2 SNEGSKA (reference sequence). V was trimmed by 4 bases and J by 9 bases, leaving 10 bases between them. This CDR3 has 11 amino acids. CDR3 sequence: CSAKTHTEQFF. In DNA form, the CDR3 reads TGCAGTGCTAAGACTCATACTGAGCAGTTCTTC.

This clonotype has at least ten counts. The gene calls are TRBV2 and TRBJ2-5; D is ambiguous. The CDR3 has 13 residues. Germline V gene sequence: CDR1 SNHLY, CDR2 FYNNEI. V gave up 8 bases and J gave up 2 bases, with 12 bases separating them. The CDR3 nucleotides read TGTGCCAGCGAGCTGCTCAGGCAAGAGACCCAGTACTTC. Protein sequence: CASELLRQETQYF.

This clonotype has at least ten counts. The chain links TRBV20-1 to TRBJ1-5, with D hard to call. Germline CDR1 and CDR2: DFQATT and SNEGSKA (reference sequence). The CDR3 consists of 14 residues. Trimming removed 3 bases from V and 1 base from J, with 10 bases in between. CDR3 residues: CSASTHGSNQPQHF. The DNA for the CDR3 is TGCAGTGCTAGTACTCACGGAAGCAATCAGCCCCAGCATTTT.

This clonotype rates as large. The rearrangement uses TRBV28 and TRBJ2-2; D possibly corresponds to TRBD2 (6 bases). Germline CDR1 is MDHEN and CDR2 is SYDVKM. The germline V and J ends were trimmed by 5 bases and 6 bases, with 10 bases remaining between them. CDR3 size: 13 residues. CDR3: CASSQPSAGELFF. CDR3 sequence (DNA): TGTGCCAGCAGTCAGCCTAGCGCCGGGGAGCTGTTTTTT.

There are many counts of this clonotype. The chain recombines TRBV28 with TRBJ2-1; 9 positions agree with TRBD1. Germline assignment: CDR1 MDHEN and CDR2 SYDVKM. The CDR3 extends over 16 amino acids. The V and J ends lost 1 base and 8 bases, in that order; junction bases with no gene match: 9. CDR3 sequence (DNA): TGTGCCAGCAGTTTATCCGGGACAGGGTTTTTGGATGAGCAGTTCTTC. Amino acids: CASSLSGTGFLDEQFF.

There are many counts of this clonotype. This chain links TRBV6-6 with TRBJ2-1, with 8 bases that match TRBD2. The CDR3 runs to 14 residues. V lost 2 bases to trimming and J lost 7 bases; unmatched junction nucleotides: 4. The germline V gene has CDR1 MNHNY and CDR2 SVGAGI (reference sequence). The CDR3 sequence is CASSYALAGNEQFF. The CDR3 region has the DNA TGTGCCAGCAGTTACGCTCTAGCGGGTAATGAGCAGTTCTTC.

The chain couples TRBV11-2 to TRBJ2-7, with D unresolved. V lost 5 bases and J lost 7, with 9 bases in between. The CDR3 has 11 residues. Looked up from germline, CDR1 is SGHAT and CDR2 is FQNNGV. CDR3 bases: TGTGCCAGCAGCCGTTCGCGGGAGCAGTACTTC. It translates to CASSRSREQYF. The variable domain in full, with the rest retrieved from reference TRBV11-2 and TRBJ2-7, is EAGVAQSPRYKIIEKRQSVAFWCNPISGHATLYWYQQILGQGPKLLIQFQNNGVVDDSQLPKDRFSAERLKGVDSTLKIQPAKLEDSAVYLCASSRSREQYFGPGTRLTVT.

This clonotype was detected many times. J is TRBJ2-7 and V is TRBV5-5, with D hard to call. Germline V gene data show CDR1 as SGHKS and CDR2 as YYEKEE (reference sequence). V gave up 1 base and J gave up 6 bases, with 20 bases separating them. CDR3 length equals 16 residues. As DNA, the CDR3 is TGTGCCAGCAGCTTGAACCGTGGGCTAGGACCCCTCGAGCAGTACTTC. Residues: CASSLNRGLGPLEQYF.

This clonotype was seen a handful of times. The V and J genes are TRBV5-1 and TRBJ2-3; D not resolved. V was trimmed by 4 bases and J by 6 bases, leaving 6 bases between them. This CDR3 has 11 amino acids. The germline V gene encodes CDR1 SGHRS and CDR2 YFSETQ. Here the CDR3 reads CASSERDTQYF. CDR3 sequence (DNA): TGCGCCAGCAGCGAGAGGGATACGCAGTATTTT.

Worth noting for this clonotype: A much bigger clone sits one base away, suggesting this may be a read error. The CDR3 spells CASSLTGETEAFF. CDR3 nucleotide sequence: TGCGCCAGCAGCTTAACAGGGGAGACTGAAGCTTTCTTT. This rearrangement joins TRBV5-1 to TRBJ1-1, with 7 bases that match TRBD1. The CDR3 loop spans 13 amino acids. Trimming cost V 2 bases and J 5 bases; bases outside gene matches: 3. Germline CDR1 is SGHRS and CDR2 is YFSETQ.

This clonotype was found many times. The V call is TRBV14, the J call TRBJ2-2; D is undetermined. CDR3 length equals 13 residues. The V gene lost 4 bases and the J gene lost 7 bases, with 10 bases spanning the gap. Germline V gene lookup returns CDR1 SGHDN and CDR2 FVKESK. This chain's CDR3 is CASSLWTDGELFF. CDR3 in DNA: TGTGCCAGCAGCCTCTGGACGGACGGGGAGCTGTTTTTT.

Many counts were recorded for this clonotype. V gene TRBV20-1 combines with J gene TRBJ1-1; D is unresolved. V shed 5 bases and J shed 11 bases, with 12 bases lying between them. Per germline, CDR1 DFQATT and CDR2 SNEGSKA (reference sequence). The CDR3 has 10 residues. This CDR3 is CSAQAEWAFF. The DNA of the CDR3 is TGCAGTGCTCAAGCGGAATGGGCTTTCTTT.

This clonotype occurred many times. This chain uses TRBV7-6 with TRBJ2-1; a weak D match, TRBD2 (5 bases). The CDR3 extends over 16 amino acids. V was clipped by 2 bases and J by 0 bases, with 11 bases between them. Per germline, CDR1 SGHVS and CDR2 FNYEAQ. CDR3 sequence: CASSLRSGNSYNEQFF. In DNA form, the CDR3 reads TGTGCCAGCAGCTTACGAAGCGGTAACTCCTACAATGAGCAGTTCTTC.

This clonotype was seen at least ten times. This chain joins TRBV7-6 and TRBJ1-1; D is possibly TRBD1 (5 bases). This CDR3 has 15 amino acids. With 2 bases removed from V and 1 base from J, the gap between germline ends came to 11 bases. Germline loops: CDR1 SGHVS, CDR2 FNYEAQ. The CDR3, as DNA: TGTGCCAGCAGCTTAACCCGGGACTGGAACACTGAAGCTTTCTTT. Protein product: CASSLTRDWNTEAFF.

This clonotype showed up many times. The chain employs TRBV20-1 and TRBJ2-2; 12 bases fit TRBD2. Germline assignment: CDR1 DFQATT and CDR2 SNEGSKA (reference sequence). J gave up 3 bases and V 1 base, and 0 bases lay outside the gene matches. The CDR3 is 15 amino acids. The CDR3 sequence is CSARGTSGDTGELFF. The CDR3 region has the DNA TGCAGTGCTAGAGGGACTAGCGGGGACACCGGGGAGCTGTTTTTT.